What follows are 30 T cell receptor beta chains derived from one specimen sequenced in a study of neurological immune-mediated disorders. Each CDR3 protein is one row after TCRdb ran MiXCR on the 5' RACE reads. The sample holds about 74,000 distinct CDR3 sequences, less than 5.5% seen once. Material for sequencing was PBMCs. These TCRs come from a man younger than 30 with multiple sclerosis.

Points on this clonotype: One end of the junction does not line up with germline, which may come from a read error. The chain carries TRBV27 and TRBJ1-5, with a possible D match to TRBD1 (5 bases). Germline CDR1 and CDR2: MNHEY and SMNVEV (reference sequence). The CDR3 contains 13 residues. CDR3: CASSLGGAQPQNF. The CDR3 bases are TGTGCCAGCAGTTTAGGCGGGGCCCAGCCCCAGAATTTT.

As to this clonotype: The germline gene is not matched at one end of the junction; a read error may be the cause. The chain recombines TRBV12-3 or TRBV12-4 with TRBJ2-6, with D possibly matching TRBD1 (5 bases). The CDR3 length is 15 residues. CDR3 sequence: CASRLAGSGANVLTF. CDR3 nucleotide sequence: TGTGCCAGCAGGTTAGCAGGGTCCGGGGCCAACGTCCTGACTTTC.

This clonotype was counted only a few times. This chain joins TRBV12-3 or TRBV12-4 and TRBJ2-7; a possible D gene is TRBD1 (6 bases). The CDR3 totals 13 residues. V lost 5 bases to trimming and J lost 4 bases, with 12 bases between them. CDR3 coding DNA: TGTGCCAGCAGTGCCGAAAGGGGGTACGAGCAGTACTTC. Protein product: CASSAERGYEQYF.

Many counts were recorded for this clonotype. The V call is TRBV4-3, the J call TRBJ2-1; weak D call: TRBD2 (5 bases). The CDR3 has 15 residues. V shed 0 bases and J shed 7 bases, with 13 bases lying between them. The germline V gene has CDR1 LGHNA and CDR2 YSLEER. The CDR3 DNA reads as TGCGCCAGCAGCCAAGATCATTGGGAGAGTAATGAGCAGTTCTTC. Protein sequence: CASSQDHWESNEQFF.

This clonotype was seen many times. The J gene is TRBJ2-7, the V gene TRBV29-1, with 10 nucleotides matching TRBD1. V shed 3 bases, J shed 5 bases, and the junction held 7 bases outside the gene matches. Looked up from germline, CDR1 is SQVTM and CDR2 is ANQGSEA. The CDR3 loop spans 14 amino acids. The CDR3 is CSVDGDRGKDEQYF. In DNA, the CDR3 is TGCAGCGTTGATGGGGACAGGGGCAAGGACGAGCAGTACTTC.

This clonotype was counted only a few times. Since a much larger clone is just one base distant, this may be a read error. V is TRBV6-4 and J is TRBJ2-5, with D hard to call. Germline V CDR1 and CDR2: MRHNA, SNTAGT. V was shortened by 5 bases and J by 9 bases, with 10 bases between the two germline ends. The CDR3 contains 11 residues. CDR3 DNA sequence: TGTGCCAGCAGTACCTCGTTAGCCCAGTACTTC. Encoded protein: CASSTSLAQYF.

The table lists this clonotype with many counts. The chain combines TRBV5-6 with TRBJ2-1; D may correspond to TRBD1 or TRBD2 (6 bases each). This CDR3 is built from 13 residues. The germline CDR1 and CDR2 sequences are SGHDT and YYEEEE. V was pared by 3 bases and J by 5 bases, with 9 bases between. The CDR3 DNA is TGTGCCAGCAGCTGGGGGGCAGACAATGAGCAGTTCTTC. It encodes CASSWGADNEQFF.

This clonotype was recorded at least ten times. The rearrangement uses TRBV4-1 and TRBJ2-1; 12 bases line up with TRBD2. V dropped 4 bases and J dropped 6; count of bases not matched to a gene: 10. Germline V gene data show CDR1 as MGHRA and CDR2 as YSYEKL. This CDR3 is 17 amino acids long. Written as DNA, the CDR3 is TGCGCCAGCAGCCTTCGACTAGCGGGAGCCCTACCCAATGAGCAGTTCTTC. This translates into CASSLRLAGALPNEQFF.

This clonotype was found many times. The chain combines TRBV20-1 with TRBJ2-1; D gene ambiguous. CDR1 DFQATT and CDR2 SNEGSKA come from the germline V gene (reference sequence). CDR3 length equals 13 residues. Trimming left V 6 bases short and J 10 bases short, with 19 bases between. The CDR3 region is CSASYPRVGEQFF. The CDR3 DNA reads TGCAGTGCCTCCTACCCTCGCGTTGGGGAGCAGTTCTTC.

Of note for this clonotype: A much larger clone differs from this one at a single base, so this may be a read error. The missing conserved phenylalanine or tryptophan at the end of this CDR3 makes a read error likely. The V call is TRBV6-5, the J call TRBJ2-2; 7 bases match TRBD1. After removal of 3 bases from V and 5 bases from J, the junction contained 3 bases not matched to a gene. This CDR3 comprises 14 residues. Germline assignment: CDR1 MNHEY and CDR2 SVGAGI. The CDR3 DNA reads as TGTGCCAGCAGTTATACAGGGGATACCGGGGAGCTGTTTATT. This sequence encodes CASSYTGDTGELFI.

This clonotype was seen many times. The CDR3: CASSSAGSVNGNEQYF. Here the CDR3 DNA reads TGTGCCAGCAGTTCGGCGGGTTCAGTGAACGGGAACGAGCAGTACTTC. This chain joins TRBV28 and TRBJ2-7; tentatively, D is TRBD2 (5 bases). The V end was cut by 4 bases, the J end by 5 bases, with 21 bases between. Germline CDR1 and CDR2: MDHEN and SYDVKM. This CDR3 spans 16 amino acids.

This clonotype was seen ten or more times. The chain couples TRBV20-1 to TRBJ1-6; perhaps TRBD1 as D (5 bases). Per germline, CDR1 DFQATT and CDR2 SNEGSKA (reference sequence). There are 13 residues in the CDR3. Trimming removed 6 bases at V and 7 bases at J, with 13 bases between. CDR3 bases: TGCAGTGCGAGTAGGGACCGGAATTCACCCCTCCACTTT. Translating gives CSASRDRNSPLHF.

Remarks on this clonotype: One base away lies a much larger clone, so this may be a sequencing read error. The chain has TRBV5-1 and TRBJ2-3; 8 bases line up with TRBD2. This CDR3 is built from 13 residues. Germline loops: CDR1 SGHRS, CDR2 YFSETQ. CDR3 nucleotide sequence: TGCGCCAGCAGCCCCGGGGGGGCGGATACGCAGTGTTTT. It specifies CASSPGGADTQCF.

In this sample, this clonotype turned up many times. This chain uses TRBV7-2 with TRBJ2-7, with TRBD2 as a possible D gene (5 bases). The length of the CDR3 is 16 residues. The V gene lost 2 bases and the J gene lost 0 bases, with 14 bases spanning the gap. The germline V gene has CDR1 SGHTA and CDR2 FQGNSA. DNA of the CDR3: TGTGCCAGCAGCTTAATGGGCGGGTCTGCCTCCTACGAGCAGTACTTC. Translation: CASSLMGGSASYEQYF.

This clonotype was recorded at least ten times. The V call is TRBV20-1, the J call TRBJ1-1; 11 nucleotides align to TRBD1. The CDR3 is 15 amino acids. V trimming: 5 bases; J trimming: 4 bases; junction bases outside the gene matches: 9. Germline assignment: CDR1 DFQATT and CDR2 SNEGSKA (reference sequence). In nucleotides, the CDR3 is TGCAGTGCTTCTTCCCTGGACAGGGGGCTCACTGAAGCTTTCTTT. This sequence encodes CSASSLDRGLTEAFF.

This clonotype was observed a handful of times. The CDR3 sequence: CASSQWTSGSTDTQYF. As DNA, the CDR3 is TGTGCCAGCAGCCAATGGACTAGCGGCAGCACAGATACGCAGTATTTT. This chain uses TRBV7-2 with TRBJ2-3; 10 nucleotides line up with TRBD2. In germline, CDR1 is SGHTA, CDR2 FQGNSA. The J segment lost 0 bases and the V segment lost 5 bases, leaving 5 bases of the junction unmatched. The CDR3 is 16 residues long.

This clonotype has ten or more counts. This chain links TRBV12-3 or TRBV12-4 with TRBJ2-2, with TRBD1 matching over 7 bases. Germline trimming cut 4 bases from V and 4 bases from J; bases unmatched to any gene: 9. CDR3 length equals 16 residues. The CDR3 region has the DNA TGTGCCAGCAGTTCGAGGACAGGTGGATTCACCGGGGAGCTGTTTTTT. It is translated as CASSSRTGGFTGELFF.

There are many counts of this clonotype. The chain carries TRBV5-1 and TRBJ1-1, with D perhaps TRBD1 (5 bases). Germline V gives CDR1 SGHRS, CDR2 YFSETQ. CDR3 size: 14 residues. Trimming shortened V by 6 bases and J by 1 base, and 13 bases separated the two germline ends. CDR3 sequence reads: CASTPLGGNTEAFF. The DNA of the CDR3 is TGCGCCAGCACGCCCCTGGGGGGGAACACTGAAGCTTTCTTT. Based on the CDR3 plus reference TRBV5-1 and TRBJ1-1, the full variable domain is KAGVTQTPRYLIKTRGQQVTLSCSPISGHRSVSWYQQTPGQGLQFLFEYFSETQRNKGNFPGRFSGRQFSNSRSEMNVSTLELGDSALYLCASTPLGGNTEAFFGQGTRLTVV.

This clonotype has only a few counts. The V gene is TRBV19, the J gene TRBJ1-1; TRBD1 aligns across 7 bases. The CDR3 runs 15 residues. CDR1 and CDR2 (germline): LNHDA, SQIVND (reference sequence). J was trimmed by 1 base and V by 3 bases; bases with no gene match: 5. In DNA form, the CDR3 reads TGTGCCAGTAGTATCGAAGACAGGGCGAACACTGAAGCTTTCTTT. Translated: CASSIEDRANTEAFF.

This clonotype was seen repeatedly, ten times or more. A much more abundant neighbour one base away suggests this may be a read error. The genes are TRBV15 and TRBJ2-7, with D possibly being TRBD1 (5 bases). Germline V CDR1 and CDR2: LNHNV, YYDKDF (reference sequence). The CDR3 contains 13 residues. Trimming pared 4 bases from V and 2 bases from J, leaving 9 bases between. CDR3 loop: CATSKGITYEQYF. CDR3 nucleotide sequence: TGTGCCACCAGCAAGGGGATCACCTACGAGCAGTACTTC. The variable domain in full, with the rest retrieved from reference TRBV15 and TRBJ2-7, is DAMVIQNPRYQVTQFGKPVTLSCSQTLNHNVMYWYQQKSSQAPKLLFHYYDKDFNNEADTPDNFQSRRPNTSFCFLDIRSPGLGDTAMYLCATSKGITYEQYFGPGTRLTVT.

The rearrangement links TRBV5-1 to TRBJ2-7; D is tentatively TRBD1 or TRBD2 (6 bases each). The CDR3 spans 15 residues. With 0 bases removed from V and 3 bases from J, the gap between germline ends came to 13 bases. CDR1 is SGHRS and CDR2 is YFSETQ in the germline V gene. The CDR3 nucleotides are TGCGCCAGCAGCTTGGGAGTGGGGGGCTTCTACGAGCAGTACTTC. Its protein is CASSLGVGGFYEQYF.

This clonotype came up many times. V usage is TRBV5-6 and J usage is TRBJ2-3; D gene unclear. Germline-derived CDR1 and CDR2 are SGHDT and YYEEEE. With 2 bases removed from V and 5 bases from J, the gap between germline ends came to 12 bases. The CDR3 covers 14 residues. CDR3 amino acids: CASSFSRPGDTQYF. CDR3 nucleotide sequence: TGTGCCAGCAGCTTCTCCAGACCAGGAGATACGCAGTATTTT.

This clonotype was counted ten times or more. The chain couples TRBV5-5 to TRBJ1-1; D not resolved. Per germline, CDR1 SGHKS and CDR2 YYEKEE (reference sequence). V was shortened by 0 bases and J by 4 bases, with 4 bases between the two germline ends. This CDR3 region has 12 residues. CDR3 DNA: TGTGCCAGCAGCTTGGAGATCACTGAAGCTTTCTTT. Translating gives CASSLEITEAFF.

This clonotype has a handful of counts. The genes are TRBV5-1 and TRBJ2-7; D is perhaps TRBD1 or TRBD2 (5 bases each). The CDR3 runs to 13 residues. The germline V and J ends were trimmed by 4 bases and 2 bases, with 10 bases remaining between them. Germline CDR1 and CDR2: SGHRS and YFSETQ. CDR3 in amino acids: CASSEGTTYEQYF. The CDR3 DNA is TGCGCCAGCAGCGAGGGGACCACCTACGAGCAGTACTTC.

Comments on this clonotype: With a much larger clone just one base away, this may be a read error. V and J are TRBV5-1 and TRBJ2-3, with 7 bases identical to TRBD2. Germline loops: CDR1 SGHRS, CDR2 YFSETQ. This CDR3 is built from 14 residues. J was trimmed by 4 bases and V by 4 bases; bases with no gene match: 6. Here the CDR3 reads CASSVGGTADTQYF. The CDR3 DNA is TGCGCCAGCAGCGTGGGGGGGACGGCAGATACGCAGTATTTT.

This clonotype was detected many times. This rearrangement joins TRBV12-3 or TRBV12-4 to TRBJ1-5; D is unresolved. CDR3 size: 13 residues. Trimming took off 4 bases at V and 5 bases at J, with 9 bases between the two ends. CDR3: CASSSQRDQPQHF. CDR3 DNA: TGTGCCAGCAGTTCACAGCGAGATCAGCCCCAGCATTTT.

The table lists this clonotype with many counts. J is TRBJ2-1 and V is TRBV12-5, with TRBD2 identical over 8 bases. The trim removed 1 base at V and 3 bases at J, leaving 5 bases unmatched. CDR3 length: 16 amino acids. The germline V gene has CDR1 LGHNT and CDR2 FRNRAP. This CDR3 reads CASGLAGGLDYNEQFF. CDR3 sequence (DNA): TGTGCTAGTGGTTTGGCGGGGGGGCTTGACTACAATGAGCAGTTCTTC.

This clonotype has at least ten counts. At one boundary the junction diverges from the germline segment, which might be a read error. This chain connects TRBV20-1 to TRBJ2-7, with D maybe TRBD2 (5 bases). Germline CDR1 and CDR2: DFQATT and SNEGSKA (reference sequence). The CDR3 has 13 residues. CDR3 region: CSARGNADYEQYF. Here the CDR3 DNA reads TGCAGTGCCAGAGGGAACGCCGACTACGAGCAGTACTTC.

This clonotype was seen many times. V and J are TRBV29-1 and TRBJ1-1; D possibly corresponds to TRBD1 (5 bases). Germline V CDR1 and CDR2: SQVTM, ANQGSEA. V was shortened by 4 bases and J by 4 bases, with 19 bases between the two germline ends. This CDR3 spans 15 amino acids. The CDR3 DNA sequence: TGCAGCGTTGTATTCGGGGGGAGATCTGGCACTGAAGCTTTCTTT. Protein sequence: CSVVFGGRSGTEAFF.

This clonotype was recorded many times. The V call is TRBV9, the J call TRBJ2-3, with D unclear. CDR1 and CDR2 from the germline V gene are SGDLS and YYNGEE. This CDR3 is 15 amino acids long. Trimming left V 4 bases short and J 0 bases short, with 12 bases between. The CDR3 nucleotides are TGTGCCAGCAGCCAATTACAGACTAGCACAGATACGCAGTATTTT. Protein: CASSQLQTSTDTQYF.